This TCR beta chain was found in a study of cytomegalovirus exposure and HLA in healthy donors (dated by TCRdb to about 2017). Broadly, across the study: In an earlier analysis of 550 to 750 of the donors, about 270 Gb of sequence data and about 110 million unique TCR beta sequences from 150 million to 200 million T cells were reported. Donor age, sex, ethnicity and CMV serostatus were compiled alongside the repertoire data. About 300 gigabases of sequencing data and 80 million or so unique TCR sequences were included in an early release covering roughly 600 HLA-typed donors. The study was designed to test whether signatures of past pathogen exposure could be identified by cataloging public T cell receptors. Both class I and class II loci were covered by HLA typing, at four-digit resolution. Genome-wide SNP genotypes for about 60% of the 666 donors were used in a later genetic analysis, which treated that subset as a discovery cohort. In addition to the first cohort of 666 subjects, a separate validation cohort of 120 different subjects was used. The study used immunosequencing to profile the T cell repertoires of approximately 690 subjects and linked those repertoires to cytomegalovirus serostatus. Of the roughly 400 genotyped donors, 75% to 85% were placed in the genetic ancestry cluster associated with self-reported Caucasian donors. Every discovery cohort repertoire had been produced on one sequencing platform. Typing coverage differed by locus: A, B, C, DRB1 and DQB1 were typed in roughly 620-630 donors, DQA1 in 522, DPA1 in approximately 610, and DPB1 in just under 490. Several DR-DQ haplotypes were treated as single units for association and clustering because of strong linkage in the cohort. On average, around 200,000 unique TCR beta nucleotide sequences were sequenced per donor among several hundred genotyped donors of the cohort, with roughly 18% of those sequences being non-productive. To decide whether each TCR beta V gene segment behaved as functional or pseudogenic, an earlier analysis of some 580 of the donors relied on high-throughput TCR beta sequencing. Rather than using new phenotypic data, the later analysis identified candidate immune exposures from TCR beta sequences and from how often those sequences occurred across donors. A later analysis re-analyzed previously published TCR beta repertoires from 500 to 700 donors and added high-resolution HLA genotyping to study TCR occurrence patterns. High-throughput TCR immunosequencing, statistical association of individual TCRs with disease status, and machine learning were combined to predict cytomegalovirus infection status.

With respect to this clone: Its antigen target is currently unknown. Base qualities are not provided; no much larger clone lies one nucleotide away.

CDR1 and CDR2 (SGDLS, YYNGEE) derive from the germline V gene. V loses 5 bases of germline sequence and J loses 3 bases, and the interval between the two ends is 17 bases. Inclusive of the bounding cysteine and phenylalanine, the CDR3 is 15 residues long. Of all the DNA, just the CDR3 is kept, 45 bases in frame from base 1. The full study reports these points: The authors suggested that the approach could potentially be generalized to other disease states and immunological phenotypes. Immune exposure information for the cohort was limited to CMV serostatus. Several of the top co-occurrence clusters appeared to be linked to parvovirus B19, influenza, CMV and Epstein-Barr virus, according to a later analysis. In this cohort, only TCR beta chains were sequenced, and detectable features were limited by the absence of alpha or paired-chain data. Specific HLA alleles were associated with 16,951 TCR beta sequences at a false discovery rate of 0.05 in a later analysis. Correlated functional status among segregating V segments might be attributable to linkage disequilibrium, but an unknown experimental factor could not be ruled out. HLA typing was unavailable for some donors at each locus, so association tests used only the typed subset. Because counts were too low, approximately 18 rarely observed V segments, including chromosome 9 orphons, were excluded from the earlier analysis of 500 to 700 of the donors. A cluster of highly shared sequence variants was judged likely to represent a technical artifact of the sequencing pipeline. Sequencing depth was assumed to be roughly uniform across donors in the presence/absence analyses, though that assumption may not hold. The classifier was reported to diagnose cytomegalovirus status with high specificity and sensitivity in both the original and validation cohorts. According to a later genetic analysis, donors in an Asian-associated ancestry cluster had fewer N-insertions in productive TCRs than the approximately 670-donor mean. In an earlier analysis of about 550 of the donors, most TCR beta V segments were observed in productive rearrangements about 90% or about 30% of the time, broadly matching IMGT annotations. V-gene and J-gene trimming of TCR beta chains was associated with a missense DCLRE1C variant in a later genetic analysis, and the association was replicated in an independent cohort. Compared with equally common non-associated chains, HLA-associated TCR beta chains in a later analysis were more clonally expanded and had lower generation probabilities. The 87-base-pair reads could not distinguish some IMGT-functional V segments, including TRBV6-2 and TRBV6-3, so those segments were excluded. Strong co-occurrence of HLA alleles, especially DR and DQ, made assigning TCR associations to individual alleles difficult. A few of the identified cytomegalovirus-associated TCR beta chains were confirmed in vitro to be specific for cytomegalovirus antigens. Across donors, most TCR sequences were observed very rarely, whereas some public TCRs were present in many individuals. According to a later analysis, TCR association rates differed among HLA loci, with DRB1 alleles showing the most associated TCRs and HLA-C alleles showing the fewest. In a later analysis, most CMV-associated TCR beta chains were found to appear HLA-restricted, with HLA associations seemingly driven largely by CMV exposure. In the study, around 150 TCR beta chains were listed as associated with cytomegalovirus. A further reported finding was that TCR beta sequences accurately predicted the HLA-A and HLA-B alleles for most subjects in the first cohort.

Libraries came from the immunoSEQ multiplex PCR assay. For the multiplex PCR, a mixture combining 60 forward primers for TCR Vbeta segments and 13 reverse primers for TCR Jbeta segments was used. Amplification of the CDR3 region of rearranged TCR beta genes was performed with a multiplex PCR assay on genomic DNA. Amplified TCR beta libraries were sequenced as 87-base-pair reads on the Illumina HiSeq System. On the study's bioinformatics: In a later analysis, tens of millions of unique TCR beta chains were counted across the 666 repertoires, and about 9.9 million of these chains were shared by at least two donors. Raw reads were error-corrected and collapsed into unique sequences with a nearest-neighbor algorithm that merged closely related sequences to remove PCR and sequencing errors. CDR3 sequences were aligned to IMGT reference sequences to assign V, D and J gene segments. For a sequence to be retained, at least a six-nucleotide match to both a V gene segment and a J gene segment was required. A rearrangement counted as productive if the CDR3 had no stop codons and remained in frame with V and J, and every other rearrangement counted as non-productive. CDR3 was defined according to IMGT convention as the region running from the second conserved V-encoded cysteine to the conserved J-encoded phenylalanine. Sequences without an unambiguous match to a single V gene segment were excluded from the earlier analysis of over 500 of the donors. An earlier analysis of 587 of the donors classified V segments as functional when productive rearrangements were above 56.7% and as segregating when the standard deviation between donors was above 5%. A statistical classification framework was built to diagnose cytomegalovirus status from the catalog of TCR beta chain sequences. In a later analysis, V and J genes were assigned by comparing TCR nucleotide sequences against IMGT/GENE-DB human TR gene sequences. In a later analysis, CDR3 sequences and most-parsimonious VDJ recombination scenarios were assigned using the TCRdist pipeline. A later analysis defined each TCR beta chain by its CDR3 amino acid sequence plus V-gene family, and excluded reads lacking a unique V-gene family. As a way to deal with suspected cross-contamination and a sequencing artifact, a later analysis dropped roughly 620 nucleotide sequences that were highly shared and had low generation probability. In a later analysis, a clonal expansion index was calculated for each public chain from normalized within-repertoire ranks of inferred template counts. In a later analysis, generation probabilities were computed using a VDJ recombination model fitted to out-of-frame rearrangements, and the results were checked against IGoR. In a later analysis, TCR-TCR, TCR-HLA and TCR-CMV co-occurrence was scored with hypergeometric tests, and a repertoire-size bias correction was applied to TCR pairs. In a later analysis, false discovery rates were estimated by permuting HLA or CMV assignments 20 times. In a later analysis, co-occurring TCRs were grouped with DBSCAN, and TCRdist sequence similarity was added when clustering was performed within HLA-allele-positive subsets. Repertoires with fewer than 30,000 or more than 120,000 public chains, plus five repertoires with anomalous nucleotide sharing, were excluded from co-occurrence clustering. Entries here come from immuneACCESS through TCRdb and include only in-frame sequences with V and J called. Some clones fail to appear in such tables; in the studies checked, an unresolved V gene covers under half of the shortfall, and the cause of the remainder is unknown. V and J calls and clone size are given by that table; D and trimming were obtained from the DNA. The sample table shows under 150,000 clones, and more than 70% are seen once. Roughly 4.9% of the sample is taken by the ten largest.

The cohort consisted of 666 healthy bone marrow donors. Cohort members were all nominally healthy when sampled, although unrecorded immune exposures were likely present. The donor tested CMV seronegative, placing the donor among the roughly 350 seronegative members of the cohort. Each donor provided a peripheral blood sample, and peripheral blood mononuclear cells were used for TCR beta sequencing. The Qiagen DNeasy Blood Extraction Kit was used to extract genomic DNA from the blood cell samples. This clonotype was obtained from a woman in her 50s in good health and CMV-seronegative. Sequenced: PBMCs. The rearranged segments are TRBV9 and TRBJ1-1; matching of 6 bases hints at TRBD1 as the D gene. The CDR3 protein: CASRREQGWDTEAFF. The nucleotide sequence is TGTGCCAGCAGGCGTGAACAGGGTTGGGACACTGAAGCTTTCTTT.